This T cell receptor beta chain was captured in a study of shared clonotypes between healthy human individuals (TCRdb year 2020). Describing the broader study: A few men and a couple of women, aged 18 to 49 years, made up the cohort. For each donor, CD4 naive and CD4 memory were each run on three plates, CD8 naive on two plates, and CD8 memory on one plate. To estimate repertoire size and how much clonotype sharing occurs between individuals, the study deeply sequenced the blood TCR repertoires of roughly 5 healthy adults. To increase sequencing depth and limit assay-specific biases, TCR repertoire library preparation and sequencing were carried out by different laboratories using diverse techniques. Between about 0.85 and 9.5 billion PBMCs per donor were obtained by leukapheresis.

What the research found in general, with its limitations: When several donors were compared, the shared fraction of clonotypes was about 5% for naive CD4, more than 3% for naive CD8, 2% to 2.5% for memory CD4, and approximately 0.4% for memory CD8. Only blood was sampled, and tissue TCR repertoires likely differ from those in blood. Larger estimated clonotype richness was generally found for naive subsets than for memory subsets. Rarefaction of sorted-subset datasets indicated incomplete sequencing despite the large sequencing depth. Compared with non-shared clonotypes, the clonotypes found in all four sorted-subset donors had higher generation probabilities. The small number of donors limited the genetic and exposure-history diversity represented. Pairwise subsampling indicated that sequencing depth was expected to affect the degree of clonotype sharing among donors.

TCR CDR3 regions were amplified from genomic DNA by multiplex PCR using the deep immunoSEQ assay. Genomic DNA extracted from each cell subset was distributed evenly over all wells of several immunoSEQ 96-well plates, and each plate served as one replicate. For sorted subsets, approximately 190 ng genomic DNA, equal to 30,000 to 35,000 T cell genomes, was loaded into each replicate PCR. The purified libraries were quantified using a Qubit 3.0 fluorometer, sized with a Bioanalyzer 2100, and then quantified again using the KAPA Library Quantification kit. Every immunoSEQ 96-well plate was sequenced on a dedicated single-read 150-cycle Illumina NextSeq 550 flow cell. Per the original workflow: Because the immunoSEQ output held only junctional sequences and lacked quality scores, the filtering could not match the filtering applied to full-length reads. Sequences were annotated with PyIR, a Python wrapper for IgBLAST v1.9, using IMGT germline references to assign V/J genes and CDR3. Reads were filtered out if the reads had weak V/J assignments (E-value above 1e-6), no CDR3, stop codons, out-of-frame junctions, or ambiguous translated residues. V3J clonotypes were defined as sequences sharing an identical inferred V gene, J gene, and CDR3 amino acid sequence. The percentage overlap between two repertoires was calculated by dividing the number of shared unique clonotypes by the size of the smaller repertoire. Richness of each repertoire was evaluated using RTK rarefaction, the Chao1 estimator, and Recon v2.1 estimates of unobserved clonotypes. Generation probabilities for all TCRbeta clonotypes obtained by the gDNA method from a few donors were computed using OLGA. Imported from immuneACCESS, the table was reduced by TCRdb to in-frame sequences with V and J called. These copies leave out some clones; in studies compared against another copy, an unresolved V gene accounts for under half, and the cause of the remainder is not known. V and J calls and clone size are given by that table; D and trimming were obtained from the DNA. Present in this sample are more than 550,000 clones, approximately 90% of which were seen just once. The ten largest account for 24% of the sample.

The germline V gene encodes CDR1 MNHEY and CDR2 SVGAGI. The germline ends are 17 bases apart after V is trimmed by 2 bases and J by 4 bases. From its cysteine to its phenylalanine, the CDR3 spans 16 amino acids. CDR3 DNA only is kept here, 48 bases in frame from base 1. CD8 naive samples consisted of CD45RO-negative cells that were positively selected for CCR7, yielding a CD45RA+CCR7+ population without TemRA cells. The donors were healthy, HIV-negative adults with no recently reported acute infections or vaccinations. Every donor was a Caucasian adult residing in Nashville, Tennessee, USA. Blood was collected by leukapheresis, and PBMCs were isolated by Ficoll-Histopaque density gradient centrifugation and then cryopreserved in liquid nitrogen vapor phase. Purity and quantity of every magnetically sorted T cell population were checked by analytical flow cytometry. From each sorted fraction, genomic DNA was isolated and quantified by UV absorbance on a Nanodrop 2000c.

Notes on this clone: Its cognate antigen has yet to be identified. No base-level quality is on record; no much larger clone is a single base apart.

The rearrangement combines TRBV6-5 with TRBJ1-2, with a weak D call of TRBD1 (6 bases match). This clonotype originated in a man aged 25-40 years in good health. Sequences were obtained from naive CD8+ T cells sorted from blood. The cell subset or site label here, explained by the study, means: CD45RA+CCR7+. The nucleotides read TGTGCCAGCAGTTACGGGACACCCGATGACATCTATGGCTACACCTTC. Protein translation: CASSYGTPDDIYGYTF.